The 9 T cell receptor beta chains given below trace back to one sample, sequenced in a study of tumor and adjacent non-tumor tissue in lung cancer. This sample's RNA came from whole unsorted tissue. This non-tumor lung sample came from over 3 cm beyond the tumor edge. A modified ARM-PCR protocol with three rounds of nested PCR amplified TCRbeta. TCRdb independently ran MiXCR on the multiplex PCR reads; one entry per CDR3 protein. Of roughly 48,000 distinct CDR3 sequences listed, roughly 60% are singletons. Sequencing was done on a sample of distant non-tumor lung tissue. The receptors originated from a woman in her 70s with non-small cell lung cancer.

As concerns this clonotype: A much larger clone differs from this one at a single base, so this may be a read error. The V and J genes are TRBV5-1 and TRBJ2-2; TRBD1 matches 10 bases. This CDR3 has 16 residues. Germline CDR1 is SGHRS and CDR2 is YFSETQ. V shed 3 bases and J 7 bases; nucleotides not matched to a gene: 9. The CDR3 coding sequence is TGCGCCAGCAGCTGGACCGGGACAGGGGACATCGGGGAGCTGTTTTTT. It encodes CASSWTGTGDIGELFF.

This clonotype has at least ten counts. This sequence joins TRBV12-3 or TRBV12-4 and TRBJ2-3; D is tentatively TRBD1 or TRBD2 (5 bases each). The CDR3 runs 18 residues. V was shortened by 0 bases and J by 4 bases, with 20 bases between the two germline ends. CDR3 amino acids: CASSLAAWGFTFADTQYF. The CDR3 DNA reads as TGTGCCAGCAGTTTAGCCGCTTGGGGGTTTACGTTCGCAGATACGCAGTATTTT.

This clonotype showed up just a few times. V is TRBV28 and J is TRBJ2-2; the D is unclear. The germline CDR1 and CDR2 sequences are MDHEN and SYDVKM. Trimming pared 1 base from V and 1 base from J, leaving 10 bases between. The CDR3 length is 16 residues. CDR3 sequence: CASSLLERVNTGELFF. In DNA form, the CDR3 reads TGTGCCAGCAGTTTATTGGAAAGAGTGAACACCGGGGAGCTGTTTTTT.

In the case of this clonotype: Since no conserved phenylalanine or tryptophan closes the CDR3, a read error is the likely cause. This chain joins TRBV4-2 and TRBJ2-7, with 7 bases identical to TRBD1. The CDR3 is made up of 19 amino acids. Looked up from germline, CDR1 is LGHNA and CDR2 is YNFKEQ. In nucleotides, the CDR3 is TGTGCCAGTAGCCAAGTGTTGGGCGACTACAGGGGTTACTACTACGAGCAGTACTTA. Translated: CASSQVLGDYRGYYYEQYL.

The V call is TRBV30, the J call TRBJ2-7; possible D gene TRBD1, 8 bases. Deletions cut 1 base from V and 3 bases from J, with 13 bases between. The CDR3 covers 14 residues. Germline V gene lookup returns CDR1 GTSNPN and CDR2 SVGIG (reference sequence). The CDR3 bases are TGTGCCTGGAGTGGGGGGGGACAGGACTACGAGCAGTACTTC. Amino acids: CAWSGGGQDYEQYF.

This clonotype was seen only once. Just one base apart from a much larger clone, this may be a read error. The chain's CDR3 is CVSSFLRDTDTQYF. In DNA form, the CDR3 reads TGTGTCAGCAGCTTCCTGCGGGATACAGATACGCAGTATTTT. This rearrangement joins TRBV7-9 to TRBJ2-3, with D possibly matching TRBD2 (6 bases). The CDR3 totals 14 residues. CDR1 and CDR2 from the germline V gene are SEHNR and FQNEAQ (reference sequence).

Comment on this clonotype: Since a much larger clone is just one base distant, this may be a read error. The chain links TRBV28 to TRBJ1-2; maybe TRBD1 (6 bases). V lost 5 bases and J lost 4, with 14 bases in between. This CDR3 comprises 14 residues. Per germline, CDR1 MDHEN and CDR2 SYDVKM. For the CDR3, the DNA is TGTGCCAGCAGTAACTTACAGGGATCCTATGGCTACACCTTC. It specifies CASSNLQGSYGYTF.

In regard to this clonotype: At one boundary the junction diverges from the germline segment, which might be a read error. The chain carries TRBV29-1 and TRBJ2-7, with D unresolved. The CDR3 consists of 13 residues. Germline V gene sequence: CDR1 SQVTM, CDR2 ANQGSEA. As DNA, the CDR3 is TGCAGCGTTGGATTCGACCGACCCTACGAACAGTACTTC. Its protein product is CSVGFDRPYEQYF.

This clonotype was counted only a few times. This may be a read error: a much more frequent sequence differs by one nucleotide. The missing conserved phenylalanine or tryptophan at the end of this CDR3 makes a read error likely. The chain recombines TRBV5-6 with TRBJ1-2; the match to TRBD1 covers 8 bases. This CDR3 contains 17 residues. The germline gives CDR1 SGHDT, CDR2 YYEEEE. Germline trimming cut 8 bases from V and 2 bases from J; bases unmatched to any gene: 17. The CDR3 reads CASTRQGFERQNYGYTL. CDR3 DNA: TGTGCCAGTACTCGACAGGGGTTTGAACGACAAAACTATGGCTACACCTTA.